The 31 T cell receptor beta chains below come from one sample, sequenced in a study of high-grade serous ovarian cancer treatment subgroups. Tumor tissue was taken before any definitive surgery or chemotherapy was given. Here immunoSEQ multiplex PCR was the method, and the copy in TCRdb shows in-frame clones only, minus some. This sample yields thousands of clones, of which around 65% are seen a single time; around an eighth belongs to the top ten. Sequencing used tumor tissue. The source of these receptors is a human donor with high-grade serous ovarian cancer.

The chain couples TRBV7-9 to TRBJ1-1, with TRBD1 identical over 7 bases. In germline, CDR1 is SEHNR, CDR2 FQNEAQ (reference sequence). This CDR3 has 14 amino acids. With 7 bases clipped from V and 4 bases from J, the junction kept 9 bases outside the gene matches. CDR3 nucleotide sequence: TGTGCCAGCACAGGAACAGGGGTGGGCACTGAAGCTTTCTTT. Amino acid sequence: CASTGTGVGTEAFF.

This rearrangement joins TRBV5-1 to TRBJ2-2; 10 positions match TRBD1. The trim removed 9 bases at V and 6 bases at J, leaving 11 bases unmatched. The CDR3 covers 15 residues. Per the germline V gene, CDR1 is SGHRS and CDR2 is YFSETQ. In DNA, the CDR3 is TGCGCCACCCTGGCCGGGACAGGGGTCCCCGGGGAGCTGTTTTTT. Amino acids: CATLAGTGVPGELFF.

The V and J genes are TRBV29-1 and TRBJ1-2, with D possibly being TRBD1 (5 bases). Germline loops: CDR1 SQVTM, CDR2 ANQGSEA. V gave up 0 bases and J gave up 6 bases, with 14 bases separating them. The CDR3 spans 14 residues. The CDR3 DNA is TGCAGCGTTGAAGACGATCGAGACAGAGATGGCTACACCTTC. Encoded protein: CSVEDDRDRDGYTF.

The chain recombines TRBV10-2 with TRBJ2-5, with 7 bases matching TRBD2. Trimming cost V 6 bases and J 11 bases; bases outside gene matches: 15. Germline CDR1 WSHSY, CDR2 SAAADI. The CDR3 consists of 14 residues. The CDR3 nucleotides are TGCGCCAGCAGGGACGCCGGGACTATCCAAGGGCAGTACTTC. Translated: CASRDAGTIQGQYF.

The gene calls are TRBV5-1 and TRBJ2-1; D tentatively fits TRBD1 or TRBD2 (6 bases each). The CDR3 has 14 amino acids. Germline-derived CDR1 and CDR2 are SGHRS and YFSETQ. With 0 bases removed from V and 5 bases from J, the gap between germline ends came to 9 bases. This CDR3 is CASSLAGGDNEQFF. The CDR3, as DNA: TGCGCCAGCAGCTTGGCCGGGGGCGACAATGAGCAGTTCTTC.

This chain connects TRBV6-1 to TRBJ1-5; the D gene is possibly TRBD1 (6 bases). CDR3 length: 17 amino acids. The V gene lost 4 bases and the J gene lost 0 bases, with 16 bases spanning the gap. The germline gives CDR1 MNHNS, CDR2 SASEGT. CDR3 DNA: TGTGCCAGCAGTGTGGACAGATCTCCCTTTAGCAATCAGCCCCAGCATTTT. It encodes CASSVDRSPFSNQPQHF.

The CDR3 DNA sequence: TGTGCCAGCAGTTCATCGACAGGGATGATTTTCTCCTACGAGCAGTACTTC. Encoded protein: CASSSSTGMIFSYEQYF. This chain uses TRBV28 with TRBJ2-7, with 7 bases matching TRBD1. The J segment lost 0 bases and the V segment lost 4 bases, leaving 12 bases of the junction unmatched. CDR1 is MDHEN, CDR2 SYDVKM, per germline. This CDR3 region has 17 residues.

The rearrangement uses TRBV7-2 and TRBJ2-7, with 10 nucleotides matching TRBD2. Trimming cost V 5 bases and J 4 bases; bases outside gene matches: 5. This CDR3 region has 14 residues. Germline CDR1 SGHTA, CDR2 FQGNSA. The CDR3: CASSVLAGLYEQYF. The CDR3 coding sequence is TGTGCCAGCAGCGTACTAGCGGGATTATACGAGCAGTACTTC.

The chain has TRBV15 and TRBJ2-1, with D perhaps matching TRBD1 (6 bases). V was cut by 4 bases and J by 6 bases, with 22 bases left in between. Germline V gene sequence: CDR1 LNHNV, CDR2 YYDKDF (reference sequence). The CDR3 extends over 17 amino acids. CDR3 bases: TGTGCCACCAGCACTGTTTTGGACAGTATGTCGGGCAATGAGCAGTTCTTC. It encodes CATSTVLDSMSGNEQFF. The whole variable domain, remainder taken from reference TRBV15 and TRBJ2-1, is DAMVIQNPRYQVTQFGKPVTLSCSQTLNHNVMYWYQQKSSQAPKLLFHYYDKDFNNEADTPDNFQSRRPNTSFCFLDIRSPGLGDTAMYLCATSTVLDSMSGNEQFFGPGTRLTVL.

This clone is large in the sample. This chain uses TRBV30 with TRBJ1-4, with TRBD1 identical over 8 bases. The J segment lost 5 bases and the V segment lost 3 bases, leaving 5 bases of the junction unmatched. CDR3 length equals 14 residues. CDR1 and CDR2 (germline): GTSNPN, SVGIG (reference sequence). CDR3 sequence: CAWSGRQGNEKLFF. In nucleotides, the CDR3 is TGTGCCTGGAGCGGAAGACAGGGGAATGAAAAACTGTTTTTT.

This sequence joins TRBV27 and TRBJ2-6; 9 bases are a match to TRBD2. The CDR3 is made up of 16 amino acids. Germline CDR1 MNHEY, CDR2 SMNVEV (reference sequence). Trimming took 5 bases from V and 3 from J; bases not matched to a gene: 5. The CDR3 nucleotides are TGTGCCAGCAGTAGCGGGAGGTTAGGTGGGGCCAACGTCCTGACTTTC. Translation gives CASSSGRLGGANVLTF. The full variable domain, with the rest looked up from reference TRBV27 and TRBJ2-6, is EAQVTQNPRYLITVTGKKLTVTCSQNMNHEYMSWYRQDPGLGLRQIYYSMNVEVTDKGDVPEGYKVSRKEKRNFPLILESPSPNQTSLYFCASSSGRLGGANVLTFGAGSRLTVL.

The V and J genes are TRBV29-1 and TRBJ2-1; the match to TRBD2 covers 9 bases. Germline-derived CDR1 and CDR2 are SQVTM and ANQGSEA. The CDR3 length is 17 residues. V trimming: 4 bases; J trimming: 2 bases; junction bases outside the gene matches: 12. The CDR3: CSVVYWRGTSTYNEQFF. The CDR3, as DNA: TGCAGCGTTGTATATTGGCGGGGGACTAGCACCTACAATGAGCAGTTCTTC.

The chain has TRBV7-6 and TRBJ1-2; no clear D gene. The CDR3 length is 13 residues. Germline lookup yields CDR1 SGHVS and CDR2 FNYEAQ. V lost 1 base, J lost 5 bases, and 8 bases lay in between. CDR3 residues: CASSLVGQYGYTF. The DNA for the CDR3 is TGTGCCAGCAGCTTAGTGGGTCAATATGGCTACACCTTC.

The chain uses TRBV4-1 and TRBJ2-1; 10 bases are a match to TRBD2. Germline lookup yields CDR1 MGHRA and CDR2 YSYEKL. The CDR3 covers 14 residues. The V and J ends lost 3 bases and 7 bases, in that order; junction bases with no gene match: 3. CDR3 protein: CASSHTSGKNEQFF. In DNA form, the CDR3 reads TGCGCCAGCAGCCATACTAGCGGGAAAAATGAGCAGTTCTTC.

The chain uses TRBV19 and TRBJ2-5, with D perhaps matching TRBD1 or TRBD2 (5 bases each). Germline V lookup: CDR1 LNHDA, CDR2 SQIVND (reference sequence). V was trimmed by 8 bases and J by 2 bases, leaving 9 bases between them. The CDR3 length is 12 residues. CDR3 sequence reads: CASGTTQETQYF. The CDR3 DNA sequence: TGTGCCAGTGGGACCACTCAAGAGACCCAGTACTTC.

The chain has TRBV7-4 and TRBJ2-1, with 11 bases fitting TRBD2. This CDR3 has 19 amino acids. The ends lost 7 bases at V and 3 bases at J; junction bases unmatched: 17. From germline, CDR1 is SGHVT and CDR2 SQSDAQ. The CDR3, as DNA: TGTGCCAGCACCCTGTCGACTAGCGGGAACACTCTTAACTACAATGAGCAGTTCTTC. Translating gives CASTLSTSGNTLNYNEQFF.

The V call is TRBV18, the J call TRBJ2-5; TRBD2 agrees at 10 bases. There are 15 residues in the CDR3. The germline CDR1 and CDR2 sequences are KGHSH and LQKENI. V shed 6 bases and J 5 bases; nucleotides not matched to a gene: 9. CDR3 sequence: CASSPLAGASETQYF. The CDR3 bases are TGTGCCAGCTCCCCTCTAGCGGGAGCCAGCGAGACCCAGTACTTC.

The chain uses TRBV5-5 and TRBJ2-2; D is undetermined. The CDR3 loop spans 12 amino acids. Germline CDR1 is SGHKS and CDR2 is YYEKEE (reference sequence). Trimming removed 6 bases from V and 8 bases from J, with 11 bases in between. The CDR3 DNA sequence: TGTGCCAGCATCATGACTGAGGGGGAGCTGTTTTTT. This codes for CASIMTEGELFF.

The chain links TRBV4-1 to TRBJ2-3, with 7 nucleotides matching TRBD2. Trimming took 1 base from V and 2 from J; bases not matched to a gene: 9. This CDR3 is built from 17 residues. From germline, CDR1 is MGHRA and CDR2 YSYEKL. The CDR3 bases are TGCGCCAGCAGCCAAGTCAGGCCTAGCGGACTCACAGATACGCAGTATTTT. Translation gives CASSQVRPSGLTDTQYF.

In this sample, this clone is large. The CDR3 DNA is TGTGCCATCAGTGAAGTTAGGACAGACAATCAGCCCCAGCATTTT. This sequence encodes CAISEVRTDNQPQHF. The rearrangement links TRBV10-3 to TRBJ1-5, with D possibly matching TRBD1 (6 bases). Germline lookup yields CDR1 ENHRY and CDR2 SYGVKD. The CDR3 length is 15 residues. The V and J ends lost 3 bases and 3 bases respectively, with 12 bases between them.

The CDR3 DNA sequence: TGTGCCAGCAGCAGGGACAGCGTGAACACTGAAGCTTTCTTT. Its protein is CASSRDSVNTEAFF. V gene TRBV6-6 combines with J gene TRBJ1-1; 7 nucleotides line up with TRBD1. The CDR3 spans 14 residues. J was trimmed by 0 bases and V by 6 bases; bases with no gene match: 4. Germline lookup yields CDR1 MNHNY and CDR2 SVGAGI (reference sequence).

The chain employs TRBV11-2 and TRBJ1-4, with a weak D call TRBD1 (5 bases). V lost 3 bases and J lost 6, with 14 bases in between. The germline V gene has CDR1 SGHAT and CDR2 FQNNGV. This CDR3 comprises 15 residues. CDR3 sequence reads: CASSLGPGWDEKLFF. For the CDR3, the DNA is TGTGCCAGCAGCTTGGGGCCAGGGTGGGATGAAAAACTGTTTTTT.

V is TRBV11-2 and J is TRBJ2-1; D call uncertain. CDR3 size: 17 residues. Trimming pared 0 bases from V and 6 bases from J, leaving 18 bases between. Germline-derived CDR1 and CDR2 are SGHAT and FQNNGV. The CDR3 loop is CASSLEGSFRVRNEQFF. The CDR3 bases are TGTGCCAGCAGCTTAGAGGGTTCGTTTAGGGTACGCAATGAGCAGTTCTTC.

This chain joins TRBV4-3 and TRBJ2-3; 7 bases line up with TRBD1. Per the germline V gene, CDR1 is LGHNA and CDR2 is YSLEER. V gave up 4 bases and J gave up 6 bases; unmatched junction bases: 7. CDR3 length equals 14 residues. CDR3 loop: CASSRETGLDTQYF. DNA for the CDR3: TGCGCCAGCAGCCGAGAGACAGGGCTGGATACGCAGTATTTT.

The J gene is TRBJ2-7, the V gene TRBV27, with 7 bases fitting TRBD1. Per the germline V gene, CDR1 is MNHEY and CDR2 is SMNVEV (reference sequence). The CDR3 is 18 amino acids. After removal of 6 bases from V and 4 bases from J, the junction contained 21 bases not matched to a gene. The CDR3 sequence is CASSLSAFLGGKNYEQYF. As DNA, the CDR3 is TGTGCCAGCAGCCTGTCCGCGTTCCTAGGGGGCAAAAATTACGAGCAGTACTTC.

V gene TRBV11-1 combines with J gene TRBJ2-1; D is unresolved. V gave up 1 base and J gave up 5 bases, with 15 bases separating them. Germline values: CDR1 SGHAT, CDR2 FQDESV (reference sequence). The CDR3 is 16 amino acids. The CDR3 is CASSLERVWLDNEQFF. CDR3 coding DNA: TGTGCCAGCAGCTTAGAACGGGTTTGGCTCGACAATGAGCAGTTCTTC.

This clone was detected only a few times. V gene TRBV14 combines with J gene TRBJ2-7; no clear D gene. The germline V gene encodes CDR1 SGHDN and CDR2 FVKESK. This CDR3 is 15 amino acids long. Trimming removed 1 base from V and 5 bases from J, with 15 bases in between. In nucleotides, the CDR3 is TGTGCCAGCAGCCAAGGACTTCCTCCCCACAACGAGCAGTACTTC. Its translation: CASSQGLPPHNEQYF.

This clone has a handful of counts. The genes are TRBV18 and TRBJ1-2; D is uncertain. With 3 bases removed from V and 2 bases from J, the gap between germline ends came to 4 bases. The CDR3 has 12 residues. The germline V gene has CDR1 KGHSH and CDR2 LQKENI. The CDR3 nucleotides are TGTGCCAGCTCACCCGGCAACTATGGCTACACCTTC. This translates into CASSPGNYGYTF.

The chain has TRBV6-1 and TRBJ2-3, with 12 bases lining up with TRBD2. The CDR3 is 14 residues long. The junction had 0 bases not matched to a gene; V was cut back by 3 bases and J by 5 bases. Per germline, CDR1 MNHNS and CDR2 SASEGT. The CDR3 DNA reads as TGTGCCAGCAGTGAGGGACTAGCGGGAGATACGCAGTATTTT. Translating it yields CASSEGLAGDTQYF.

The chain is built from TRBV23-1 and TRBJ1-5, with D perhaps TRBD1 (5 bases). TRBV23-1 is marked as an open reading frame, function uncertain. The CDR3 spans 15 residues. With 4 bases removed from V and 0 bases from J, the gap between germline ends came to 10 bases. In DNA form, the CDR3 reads TGCGCCAGCAGTCTGGGACTTAATAGCAATCAGCCCCAGCATTTT. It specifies CASSLGLNSNQPQHF.

CDR3 loop: CASSLVVTSGRISTDTQYF. DNA for the CDR3: TGCGCCAGCAGCTTGGTCGTGACTAGCGGGAGAATTAGCACAGATACGCAGTATTTT. This rearrangement joins TRBV5-1 to TRBJ2-3, with 12 bases lining up with TRBD2. Germline values: CDR1 SGHRS, CDR2 YFSETQ. The CDR3 covers 19 residues. V shed 0 bases and J 0 bases; nucleotides not matched to a gene: 8. The complete variable domain, with remaining parts taken from reference TRBV5-1 and TRBJ2-3, reads KAGVTQTPRYLIKTRGQQVTLSCSPISGHRSVSWYQQTPGQGLQFLFEYFSETQRNKGNFPGRFSGRQFSNSRSEMNVSTLELGDSALYLCASSLVVTSGRISTDTQYFGPGTRLTVL.